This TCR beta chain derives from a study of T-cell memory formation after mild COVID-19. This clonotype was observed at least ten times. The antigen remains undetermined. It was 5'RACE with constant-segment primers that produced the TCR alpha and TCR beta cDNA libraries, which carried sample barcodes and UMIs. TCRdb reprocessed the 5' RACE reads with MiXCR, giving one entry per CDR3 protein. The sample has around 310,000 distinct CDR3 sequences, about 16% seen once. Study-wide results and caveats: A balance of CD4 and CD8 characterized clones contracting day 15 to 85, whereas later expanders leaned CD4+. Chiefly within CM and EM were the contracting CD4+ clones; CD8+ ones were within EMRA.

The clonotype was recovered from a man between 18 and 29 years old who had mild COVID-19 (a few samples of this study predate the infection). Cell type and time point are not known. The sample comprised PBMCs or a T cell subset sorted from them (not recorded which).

The CDR3 spells CASSFRTSDTGELFF. DNA of the CDR3: TGTGCCAGCAGCTTTAGGACTAGCGATACCGGGGAGCTGTTTTTT. The chain links TRBV7-2 to TRBJ2-2; 9 bases agree with TRBD2. CDR1 SGHTA and CDR2 FQGNSA come from the germline V gene. This CDR3 has 15 amino acids. The trim removed 3 bases at V and 5 bases at J, leaving 4 bases unmatched.